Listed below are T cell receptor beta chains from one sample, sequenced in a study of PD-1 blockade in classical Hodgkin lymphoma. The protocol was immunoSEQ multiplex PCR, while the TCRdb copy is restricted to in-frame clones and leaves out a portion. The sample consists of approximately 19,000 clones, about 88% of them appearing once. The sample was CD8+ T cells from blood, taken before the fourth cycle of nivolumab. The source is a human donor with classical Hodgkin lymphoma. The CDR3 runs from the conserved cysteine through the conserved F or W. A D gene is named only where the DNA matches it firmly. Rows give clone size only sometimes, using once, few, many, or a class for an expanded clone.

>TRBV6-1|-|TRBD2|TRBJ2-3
TGTGCCAGCAGTGAGGGGGGGTGGGATACAGATACGCAGTATTTT
CASSEGGWDTDTQYF
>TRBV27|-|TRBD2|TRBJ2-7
TGTGCCAGCAGTCCATCCACCGGGACTAACACCTACGAGCAGTACTTC
CASSPSTGTNTYEQYF
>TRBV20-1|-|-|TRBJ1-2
TGCAGTGCTCTACTCAATGGGGGCTACACCTTC
CSALLNGGYTF
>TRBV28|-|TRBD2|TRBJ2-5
TGTGCCAGCAGTCCCGGGACTAGCGGGGCCCAAGAGACCCAGTACTTC
CASSPGTSGAQETQYF
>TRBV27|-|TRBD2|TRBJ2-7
TGTGCCAGCAGTCGGCTTGCGCTAGCGGGAGTTCCCTACGAGCAGTACTTC
CASSRLALAGVPYEQYF
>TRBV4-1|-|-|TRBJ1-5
TGCGCCAGCAGCCATATGGTTATGGAGCCCCAGCATTTT
CASSHMVMEPQHF
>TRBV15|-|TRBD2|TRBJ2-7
TGTGCCACCAGCGAGCGGGGCTCCTACGAGCAGTACTTC
CATSERGSYEQYF
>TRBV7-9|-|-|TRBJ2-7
TGTGCCAGCAGTGTAGTCGGGGCGTCAGGGGACGCAACCTACGAGCAGTACTTC
CASSVVGASGDATYEQYF
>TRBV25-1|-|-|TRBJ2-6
TGTGCCAGCAGTGAGGGGGGAGTAGCCTCTGGGGCCAACGTCCTGACTTTC
CASSEGGVASGANVLTF
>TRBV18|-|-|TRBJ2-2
TGTGCCAGCTCACACAAAACCAGGGGACGGGGCACCGGGGAGCTGTTTTTT
CASSHKTRGRGTGELFF
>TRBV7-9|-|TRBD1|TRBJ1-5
TGTGCCAGCAGCTTGACGACAGGGGGGAATCAGCCCCAGCATTTT
CASSLTTGGNQPQHF
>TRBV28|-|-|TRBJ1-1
TGTGCCAGCAGTTTAGGGGTATACACTGAAGCTTTCTTT
CASSLGVYTEAFF
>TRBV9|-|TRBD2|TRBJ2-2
TGTGCCAGCAGCGAGCCCGATGGACGGTCTAGCGGGAGGATCAACACCGGGGAGCTGTTTTTT
CASSEPDGRSSGRINTGELFF
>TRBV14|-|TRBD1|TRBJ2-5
TGTGCCAGCAGCTCAGACAGGGAAGAGACCCAGTACTTC
CASSSDREETQYF
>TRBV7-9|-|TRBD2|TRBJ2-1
TGTGCCAGCAGCTTAGTGGTGGGAGGGCCATCTGAGCAGTTCTTC
CASSLVVGGPSEQFF
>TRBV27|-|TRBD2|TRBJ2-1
TGTGCCAGCAGTTTGGGGACTAGCGGGTCTTACAATGAGCAGTTCTTC
CASSLGTSGSYNEQFF
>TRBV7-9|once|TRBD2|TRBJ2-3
TGTGCCAGCACCTTCACAGGAGAGACTAGCGGCACAGATACGCAGTATTTT
CASTFTGETSGTDTQYF
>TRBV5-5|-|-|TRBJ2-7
TGTGCCAGCAGCTTTGACAGTGACAACGAGCAGTACTTC
CASSFDSDNEQYF
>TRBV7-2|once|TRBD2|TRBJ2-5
TGTGCCAGCAGCCCGAAGGGACTAGCGCAAGAGACCCAGTACTTC
CASSPKGLAQETQYF
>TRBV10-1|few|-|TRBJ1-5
TGCGCCAGCAGTGATGCGCGCAATCAGCCCCAGCATTTT
CASSDARNQPQHF